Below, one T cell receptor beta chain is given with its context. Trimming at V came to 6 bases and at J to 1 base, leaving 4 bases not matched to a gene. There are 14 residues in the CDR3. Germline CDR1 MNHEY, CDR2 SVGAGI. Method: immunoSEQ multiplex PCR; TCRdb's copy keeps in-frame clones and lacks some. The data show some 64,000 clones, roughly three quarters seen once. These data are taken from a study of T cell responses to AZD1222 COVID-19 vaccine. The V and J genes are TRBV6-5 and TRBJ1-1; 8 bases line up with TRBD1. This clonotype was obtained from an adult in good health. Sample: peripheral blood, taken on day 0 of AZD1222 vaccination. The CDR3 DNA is TGTGCCAGCAGAACCGGGACAGGGAACACTGAAGCTTTCTTT. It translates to CASRTGTGNTEAFF.